This TCR beta chain was sequenced in a study of T cells in Graves' hyperthyroidism and ophthalmopathy. Graves' hyperthyroidism qualified as stable when ophthalmopathy did not progress within 18 months. The table lists this clonotype with many counts. Trimming stripped 4 bases from V and 2 bases from J, with 13 bases between. CDR3 length: 14 amino acids. The V gene's germline CDR1 is SGHRS and CDR2 YFSETQ. The source material, RNA transcripts, was used to amplify TCR beta CDR3 regions. The HTBI primer set served for first-round RT-PCR of the TCR CDR3. TCRdb recomputed calls from the multiplex PCR reads with MiXCR, one row per CDR3 protein. The sample has 350,000 or so distinct CDR3 sequences, around a sixth seen once; the top ten hold 49%.

V usage is TRBV5-1 and J usage is TRBJ2-7; D remains ambiguous. The sequenced material came from blood. This receptor was identified in a woman aged 50 to 65 with Graves' hyperthyroidism. CDR3: CASSRGLVTYEQYF. In DNA form, the CDR3 reads TGCGCCAGCAGCCGCGGCCTAGTGACCTACGAGCAGTACTTC.